These 7 T cell receptor beta chains originate from one sample sequenced in a study of T-cell reconstitution after alpha-beta-depleted transplantation in children. During its preparation, the TCRbeta library received unique molecular identifiers. Using its own MiXCR run on the PCR reads, TCRdb lists one record per CDR3 protein. The sample lists around 670,000 distinct CDR3 sequences, about an eighth seen once, with about 0.77% in the top ten. Sequencing was performed on PBMCs, taken before TCRalphabeta/CD19-depleted stem cell transplant. The source of these receptors is a girl aged 2-10 years with congenital amegakaryocytic thrombocytopenia, due to receive a stem cell transplant.

CDR3 sequence (DNA): TGTGCCAGCAGCCAAGATGCAGGGACAGGCTCTGAAAAACTGTTTTTT. Amino acids: CASSQDAGTGSEKLFF. The rearrangement uses TRBV4-2 and TRBJ1-4; 8 bases agree with TRBD1. The germline gives CDR1 LGHNA, CDR2 YNFKEQ. Trimming took 0 bases from V and 7 from J; bases not matched to a gene: 7. This CDR3 has 16 residues.

This clonotype was found many times. V is TRBV29-1 and J is TRBJ2-1, with D unclear. Germline CDR1 reads SQVTM; CDR2 reads ANQGSEA. V gave up 3 bases and J gave up 6 bases, with 12 bases separating them. The CDR3 loop spans 13 amino acids. The CDR3 DNA follows: TGCAGCGTTGATAATCGGGTGTCCAATGAGCAGTTCTTC. Its protein is CSVDNRVSNEQFF.

At least ten counts were recorded for this clonotype. This chain uses TRBV29-1 with TRBJ2-1; 8 bases line up with TRBD2. Per the germline V gene, CDR1 is SQVTM and CDR2 is ANQGSEA. V lost 6 bases and J lost 3; bases outside the gene matches: 13. The CDR3 totals 16 residues. The CDR3 here is CSVEHGSGNVYNEQFF. The CDR3, as DNA: TGCAGCGTCGAACACGGTAGCGGGAATGTCTACAATGAGCAGTTCTTC.

In this sample, this clonotype turned up a few times. The V call is TRBV24-1, the J call TRBJ2-7, with D hard to call. Per germline, CDR1 KGHDR and CDR2 SFDVKD. The CDR3 sequence is 15 residues long. V lost 4 bases, J lost 0 bases, and 12 bases lay in between. The CDR3 nucleotides read TGTGCCACCAGTGACCCCAGAGGAAGCTCCTACGAGCAGTACTTC. It translates to CATSDPRGSSYEQYF.

The chain links TRBV5-1 to TRBJ1-5, with 8 bases identical to TRBD1. This CDR3 comprises 16 residues. Germline V CDR1 and CDR2: SGHRS, YFSETQ. Losses at the gene ends were 4 bases for V and 0 bases for J; bases not matched to a gene: 6. The DNA of the CDR3 is TGCGCCAGCAGCCACAAGACAGGGGATAGCAATCAGCCCCAGCATTTT. Protein product: CASSHKTGDSNQPQHF.

This clonotype has ten or more counts. The chain combines TRBV6-2 or TRBV6-3 with TRBJ2-2; D gene unclear. Trimming stripped 6 bases from V and 6 bases from J, with 8 bases between. The CDR3 sequence is 12 residues long. Per the germline V gene, CDR1 is MNHEY and CDR2 is SVGEGT. CDR3 sequence (DNA): TGTGCCAGCAGGCGCTCGGCCGGGGAGCTGTTTTTT. It specifies CASRRSAGELFF.

This clonotype was recorded many times. The rearrangement links TRBV29-1 to TRBJ2-3, with D perhaps matching TRBD1 or TRBD2 (6 bases each). The germline V and J ends were trimmed by 4 bases and 4 bases, with 18 bases remaining between them. The CDR3 has 15 amino acids. Germline-derived CDR1 and CDR2 are SQVTM and ANQGSEA. The CDR3 region is CSVAGDQGRPDTQYF. DNA for the CDR3: TGCAGCGTTGCCGGGGACCAGGGGAGGCCAGATACGCAGTATTTT.